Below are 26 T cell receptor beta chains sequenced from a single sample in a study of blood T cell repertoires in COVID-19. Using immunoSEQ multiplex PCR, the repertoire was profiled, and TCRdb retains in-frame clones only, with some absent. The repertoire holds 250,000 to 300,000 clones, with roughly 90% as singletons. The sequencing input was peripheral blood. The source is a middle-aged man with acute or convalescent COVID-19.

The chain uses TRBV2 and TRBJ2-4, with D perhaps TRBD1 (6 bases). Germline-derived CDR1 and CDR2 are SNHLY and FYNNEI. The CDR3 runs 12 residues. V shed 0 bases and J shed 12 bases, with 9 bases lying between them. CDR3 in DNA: TGTGCCAGCAGTGAAGCGGGGGCGAATCAGTACTTC. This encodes CASSEAGANQYF.

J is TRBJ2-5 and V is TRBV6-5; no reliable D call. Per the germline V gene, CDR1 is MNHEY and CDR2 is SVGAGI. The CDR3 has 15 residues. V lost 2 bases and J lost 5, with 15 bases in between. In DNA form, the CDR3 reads TGTGCCAGCAGTTACACCGAGGCCCAGTTCGAGACCCAGTACTTC. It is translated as CASSYTEAQFETQYF.

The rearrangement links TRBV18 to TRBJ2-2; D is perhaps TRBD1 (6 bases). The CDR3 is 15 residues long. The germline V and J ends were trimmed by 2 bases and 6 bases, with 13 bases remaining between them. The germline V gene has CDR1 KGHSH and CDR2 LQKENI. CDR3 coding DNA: TGTGCCAGCTCACCAACACAGGGCGGTTCCGGGGAGCTGTTTTTT. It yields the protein CASSPTQGGSGELFF.

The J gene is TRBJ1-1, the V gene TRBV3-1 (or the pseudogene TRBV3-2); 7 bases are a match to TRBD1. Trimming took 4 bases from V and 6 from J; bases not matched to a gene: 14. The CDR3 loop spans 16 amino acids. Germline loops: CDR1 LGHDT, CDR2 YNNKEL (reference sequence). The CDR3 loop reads CASSPRTGPLAAEAFF. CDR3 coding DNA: TGTGCCAGCAGCCCCAGGACAGGACCCCTGGCGGCTGAAGCTTTCTTT.

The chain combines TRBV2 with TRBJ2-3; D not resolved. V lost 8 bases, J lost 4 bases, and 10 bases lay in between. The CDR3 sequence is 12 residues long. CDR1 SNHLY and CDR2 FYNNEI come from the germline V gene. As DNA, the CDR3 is TGTGCCAGCGCCTACAGCCCAGATACGCAGTATTTT. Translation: CASAYSPDTQYF.

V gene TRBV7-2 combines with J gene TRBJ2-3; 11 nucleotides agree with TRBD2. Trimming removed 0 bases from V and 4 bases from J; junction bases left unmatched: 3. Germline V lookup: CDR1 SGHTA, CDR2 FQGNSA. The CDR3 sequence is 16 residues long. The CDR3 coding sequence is TGTGCCAGCAGCTTAGCGCTAGCGGGGGGCGCAGATACGCAGTATTTT. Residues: CASSLALAGGADTQYF.

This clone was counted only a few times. Written as DNA, the CDR3 is TGTGCCAGCAGAAAATCCTACACAGATACGCAGTATTTT. This encodes CASRKSYTDTQYF. The J gene is TRBJ2-3, the V gene TRBV12-3 or TRBV12-4; D ambiguous. Trimming removed 6 bases from V and 2 bases from J, with 9 bases in between. CDR3 length: 13 residues.

The CDR3 reads CASSRGRGFGGYTF. CDR3 bases: TGTGCCAGCAGCCGAGGGAGGGGATTCGGAGGCTACACCTTC. The chain links TRBV13 to TRBJ1-2; D possibly corresponds to TRBD1 (5 bases). The CDR3 covers 14 residues. From germline, CDR1 is PRHDT and CDR2 FYEKMQ (reference sequence). V was shortened by 5 bases and J by 8 bases, with 18 bases between the two germline ends.

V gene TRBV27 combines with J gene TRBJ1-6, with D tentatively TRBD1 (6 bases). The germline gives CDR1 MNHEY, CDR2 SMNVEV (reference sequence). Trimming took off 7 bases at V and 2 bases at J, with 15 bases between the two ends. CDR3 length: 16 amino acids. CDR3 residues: CASIDLKGAYNSPLHF. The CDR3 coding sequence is TGTGCCAGCATCGACTTGAAGGGGGCCTATAATTCACCCCTCCACTTT.

The CDR3 DNA sequence: TGTGCCAGCACCCTCCGCCGGACAGGGGGCTACGAGCAGTACTTC. It encodes CASTLRRTGGYEQYF. The V gene is TRBV6-5, the J gene TRBJ2-7; 10 positions match TRBD1. V lost 7 bases, J lost 3 bases, and 9 bases stayed unmatched. Germline V CDR1 and CDR2: MNHEY, SVGAGI. The CDR3 has 15 residues.

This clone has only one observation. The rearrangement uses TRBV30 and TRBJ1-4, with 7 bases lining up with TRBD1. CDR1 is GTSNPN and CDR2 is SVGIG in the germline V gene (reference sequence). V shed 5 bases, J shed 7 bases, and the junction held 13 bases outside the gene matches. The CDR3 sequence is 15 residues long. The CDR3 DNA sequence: TGTGCCTGGGGTCGAAACAGGGGAATCGTTGAAAAACTGTTTTTT. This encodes CAWGRNRGIVEKLFF.

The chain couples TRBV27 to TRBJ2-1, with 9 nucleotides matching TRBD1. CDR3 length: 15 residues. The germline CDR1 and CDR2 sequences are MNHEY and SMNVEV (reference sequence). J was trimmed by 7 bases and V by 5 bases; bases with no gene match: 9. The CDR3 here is CASSPRDRVGNEQFF. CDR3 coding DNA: TGTGCCAGCAGTCCCCGGGACAGGGTGGGGAATGAGCAGTTCTTC.

As DNA, the CDR3 is TGTGCCAGTAGTATTACTGACGGACAGGGTCAGTACTTC. Residues: CASSITDGQGQYF. The J gene is TRBJ2-4, the V gene TRBV19; TRBD1 aligns across 8 bases. Germline lookup yields CDR1 LNHDA and CDR2 SQIVND (reference sequence). CDR3 size: 13 residues. Losses at the gene ends were 3 bases for V and 12 bases for J; bases not matched to a gene: 7. Full variable domain (outside the CDR3, taken from reference TRBV19 and TRBJ2-4): DGGITQSPKYLFRKEGQNVTLSCEQNLNHDAMYWYRQDPGQGLRLIYYSQIVNDFQKGDIAEGYSVSREKKESFPLTVTSAQKNPTAFYLCASSITDGQGQYFGAGTRLSVL.

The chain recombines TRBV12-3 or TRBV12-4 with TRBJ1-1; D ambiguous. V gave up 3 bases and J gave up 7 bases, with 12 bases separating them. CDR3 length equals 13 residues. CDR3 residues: CASSLARNGEAFF. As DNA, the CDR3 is TGTGCCAGCAGTTTGGCCAGGAATGGTGAAGCTTTCTTT.

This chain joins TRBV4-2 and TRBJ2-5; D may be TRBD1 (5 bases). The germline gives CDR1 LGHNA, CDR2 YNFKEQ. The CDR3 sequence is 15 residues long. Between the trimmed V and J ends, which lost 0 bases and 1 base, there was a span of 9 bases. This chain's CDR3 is CASSQDWQGQETQYF. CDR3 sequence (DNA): TGTGCCAGCAGCCAAGATTGGCAGGGCCAAGAGACCCAGTACTTC.

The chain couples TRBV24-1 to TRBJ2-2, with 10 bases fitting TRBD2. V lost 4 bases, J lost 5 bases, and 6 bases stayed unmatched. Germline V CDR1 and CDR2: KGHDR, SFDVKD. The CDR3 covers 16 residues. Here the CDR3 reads CATSDQSGGVTGELFF. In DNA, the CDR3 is TGTGCCACCAGTGACCAGAGCGGGGGGGTAACCGGGGAGCTGTTTTTT.

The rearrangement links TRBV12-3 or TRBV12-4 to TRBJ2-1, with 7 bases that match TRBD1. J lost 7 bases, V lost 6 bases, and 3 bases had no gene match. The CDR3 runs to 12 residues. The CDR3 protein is CASRRQGNEQFF. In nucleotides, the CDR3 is TGTGCCAGCAGAAGACAGGGAAATGAGCAGTTCTTC.

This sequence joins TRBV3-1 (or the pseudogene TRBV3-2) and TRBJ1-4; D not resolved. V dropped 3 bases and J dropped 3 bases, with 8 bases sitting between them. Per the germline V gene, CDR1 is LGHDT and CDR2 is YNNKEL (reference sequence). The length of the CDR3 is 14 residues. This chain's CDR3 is CASSQHASNEKLFF. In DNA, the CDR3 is TGTGCCAGCAGCCAGCATGCGTCTAATGAAAAACTGTTTTTT.

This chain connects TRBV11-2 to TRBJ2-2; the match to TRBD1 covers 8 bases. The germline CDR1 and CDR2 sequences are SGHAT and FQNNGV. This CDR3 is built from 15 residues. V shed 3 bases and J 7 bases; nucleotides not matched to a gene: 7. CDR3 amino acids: CASSFRTGPGGELFF. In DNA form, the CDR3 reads TGTGCCAGCAGCTTCAGGACAGGGCCAGGCGGGGAGCTGTTTTTT.

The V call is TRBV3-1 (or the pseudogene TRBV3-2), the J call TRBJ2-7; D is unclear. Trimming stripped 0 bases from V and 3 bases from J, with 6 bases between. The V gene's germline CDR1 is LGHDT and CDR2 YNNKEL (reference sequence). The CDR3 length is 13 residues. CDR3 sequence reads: CASSQDHSYEQYF. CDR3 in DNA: TGTGCCAGCAGCCAAGATCACAGCTACGAGCAGTACTTC.

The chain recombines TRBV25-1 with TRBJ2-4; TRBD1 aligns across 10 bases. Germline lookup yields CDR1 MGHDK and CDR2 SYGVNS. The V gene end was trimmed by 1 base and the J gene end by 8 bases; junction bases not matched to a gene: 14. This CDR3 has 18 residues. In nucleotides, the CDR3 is TGTGCCAGCAGTGAATCAGTGGCCCCGGGACAGGGGCGGGACATTCAGTACTTC. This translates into CASSESVAPGQGRDIQYF. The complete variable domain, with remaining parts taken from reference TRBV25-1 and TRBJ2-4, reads EADIYQTPRYLVIGTGKKITLECSQTMGHDKMYWYQQDPGMELHLIHYSYGVNSTEKGDLSSESTVSRIRTEHFPLTLESARPSHTSQYLCASSESVAPGQGRDIQYFGAGTRLSVL.

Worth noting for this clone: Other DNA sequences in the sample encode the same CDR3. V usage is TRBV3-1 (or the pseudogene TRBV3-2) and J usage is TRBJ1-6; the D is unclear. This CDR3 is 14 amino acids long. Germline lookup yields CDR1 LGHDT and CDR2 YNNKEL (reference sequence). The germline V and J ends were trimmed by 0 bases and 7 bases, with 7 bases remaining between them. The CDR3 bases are TGTGCCAGCAGCCAAGACTTCGGGAATTCACCCCTCCACTTT. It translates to CASSQDFGNSPLHF.

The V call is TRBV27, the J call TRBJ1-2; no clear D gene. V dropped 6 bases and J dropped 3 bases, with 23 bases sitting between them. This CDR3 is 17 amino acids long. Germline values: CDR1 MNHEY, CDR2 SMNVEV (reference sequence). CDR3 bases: TGTGCCAGCAGCTCCGTGGCAGGATCCCTTGATTACTATGGCTACACCTTC. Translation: CASSSVAGSLDYYGYTF.

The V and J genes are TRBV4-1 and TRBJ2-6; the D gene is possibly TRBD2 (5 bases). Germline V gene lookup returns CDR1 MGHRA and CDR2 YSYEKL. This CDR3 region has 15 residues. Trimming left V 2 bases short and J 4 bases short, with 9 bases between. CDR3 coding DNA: TGCGCCAGCAGCCAATTTACGGGAGGGGCCAACGTCCTGACTTTC. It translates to CASSQFTGGANVLTF.

The DNA of the CDR3 is TGTGCCAGCAGCCCCCACCCAAGACAGTCAGATAATTCACCCCTCCACTTT. This encodes CASSPHPRQSDNSPLHF. The chain has TRBV7-6 and TRBJ1-6, with D maybe TRBD1 (5 bases). The V gene lost 5 bases and the J gene lost 5 bases, with 19 bases spanning the gap. From germline, CDR1 is SGHVS and CDR2 FNYEAQ. The CDR3 covers 17 residues.

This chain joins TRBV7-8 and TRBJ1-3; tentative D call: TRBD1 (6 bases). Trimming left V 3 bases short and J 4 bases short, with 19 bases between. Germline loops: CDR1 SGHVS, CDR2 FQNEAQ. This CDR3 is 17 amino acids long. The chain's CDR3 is CASSFLRARGTGNTIYF. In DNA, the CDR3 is TGTGCCAGCAGCTTTCTCCGGGCCAGGGGAACAGGAAACACCATATATTTT. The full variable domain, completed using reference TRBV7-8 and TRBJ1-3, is GAGVSQSPRYKVAKRGQDVALRCDPISGHVSLFWYQQALGQGPEFLTYFQNEAQLDKSGLPSDRFFAERPEGSVSTLKIQRTQQEDSAVYLCASSFLRARGTGNTIYFGEGSWLTVV.